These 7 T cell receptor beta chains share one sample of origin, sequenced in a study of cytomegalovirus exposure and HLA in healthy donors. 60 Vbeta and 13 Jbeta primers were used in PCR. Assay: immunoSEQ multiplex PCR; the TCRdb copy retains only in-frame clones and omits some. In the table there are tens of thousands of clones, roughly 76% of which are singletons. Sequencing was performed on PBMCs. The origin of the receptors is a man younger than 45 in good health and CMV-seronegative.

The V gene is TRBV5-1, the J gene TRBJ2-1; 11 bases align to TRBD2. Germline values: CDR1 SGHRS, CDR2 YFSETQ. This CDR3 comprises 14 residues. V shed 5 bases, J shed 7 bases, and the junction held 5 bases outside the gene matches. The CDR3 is CASRLAGAGNEQFF. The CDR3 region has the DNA TGCGCCAGCAGACTAGCGGGAGCGGGGAATGAGCAGTTCTTC.

Here the CDR3 DNA reads TGTGCCAGCAGGCCAATAGCGGGAGTAAACTACGAGCAGTACTTC. Its protein product is CASRPIAGVNYEQYF. V gene TRBV6-5 combines with J gene TRBJ2-7; 9 bases agree with TRBD2. Germline CDR1 and CDR2: MNHEY and SVGAGI. J was trimmed by 3 bases and V by 6 bases; bases with no gene match: 9. The CDR3 runs 15 residues.

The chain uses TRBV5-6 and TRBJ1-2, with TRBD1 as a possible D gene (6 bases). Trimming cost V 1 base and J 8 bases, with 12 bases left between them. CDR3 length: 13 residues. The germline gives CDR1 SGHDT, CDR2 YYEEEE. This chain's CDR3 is CASSLTAGEGYTF. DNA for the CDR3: TGTGCCAGCAGCTTGACGGCAGGGGAAGGCTACACCTTC.

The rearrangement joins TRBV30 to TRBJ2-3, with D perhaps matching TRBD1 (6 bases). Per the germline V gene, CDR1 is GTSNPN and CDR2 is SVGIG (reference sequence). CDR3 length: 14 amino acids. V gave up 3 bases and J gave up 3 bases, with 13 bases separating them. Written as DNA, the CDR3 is TGTGCCTGGAGGGGGGCCAGATGGACAGATACGCAGTATTTT. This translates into CAWRGARWTDTQYF.

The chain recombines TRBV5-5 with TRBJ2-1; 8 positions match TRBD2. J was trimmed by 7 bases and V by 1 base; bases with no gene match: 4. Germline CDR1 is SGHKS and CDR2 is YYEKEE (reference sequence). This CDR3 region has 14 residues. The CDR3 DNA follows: TGTGCCAGCAGCTTGAGCGGGAGCCGGAATGAGCAGTTCTTC. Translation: CASSLSGSRNEQFF. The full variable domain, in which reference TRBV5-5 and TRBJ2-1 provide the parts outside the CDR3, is DAGVTQSPTHLIKTRGQQVTLRCSPISGHKSVSWYQQVLGQGPQFIFQYYEKEERGRGNFPDRFSARQFPNYSSELNVNALLLGDSALYLCASSLSGSRNEQFFGPGTRLTVL.

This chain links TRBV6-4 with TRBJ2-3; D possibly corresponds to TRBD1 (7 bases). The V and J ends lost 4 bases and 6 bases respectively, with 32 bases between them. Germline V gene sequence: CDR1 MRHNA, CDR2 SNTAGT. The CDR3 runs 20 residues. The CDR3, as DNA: TGTGCCAGCAGTGCCGGGGACAGACCAGACCGGGACTCCTTACAGGATACGCAGTATTTT. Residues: CASSAGDRPDRDSLQDTQYF.

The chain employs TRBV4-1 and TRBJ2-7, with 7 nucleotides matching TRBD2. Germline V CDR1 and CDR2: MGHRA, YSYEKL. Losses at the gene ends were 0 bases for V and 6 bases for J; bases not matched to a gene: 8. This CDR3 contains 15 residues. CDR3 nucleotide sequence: TGCGCCAGCAGCCAAGAGGGGACTATCAAAGGCGAGCAGTACTTC. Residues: CASSQEGTIKGEQYF.